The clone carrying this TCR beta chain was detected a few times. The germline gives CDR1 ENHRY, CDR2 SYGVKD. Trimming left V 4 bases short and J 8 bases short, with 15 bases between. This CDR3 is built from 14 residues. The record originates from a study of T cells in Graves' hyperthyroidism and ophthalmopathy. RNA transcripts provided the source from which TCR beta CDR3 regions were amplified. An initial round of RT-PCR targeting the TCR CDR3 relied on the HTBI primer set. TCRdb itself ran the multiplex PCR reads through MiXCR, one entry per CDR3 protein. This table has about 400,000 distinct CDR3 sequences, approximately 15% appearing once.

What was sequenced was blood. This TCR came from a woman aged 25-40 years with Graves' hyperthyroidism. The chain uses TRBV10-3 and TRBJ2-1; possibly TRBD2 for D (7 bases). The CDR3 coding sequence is TGTGCCATCAGTGGCCGGGGGGCTAGGTATGAGCAGTTCTTC. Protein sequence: CAISGRGARYEQFF.